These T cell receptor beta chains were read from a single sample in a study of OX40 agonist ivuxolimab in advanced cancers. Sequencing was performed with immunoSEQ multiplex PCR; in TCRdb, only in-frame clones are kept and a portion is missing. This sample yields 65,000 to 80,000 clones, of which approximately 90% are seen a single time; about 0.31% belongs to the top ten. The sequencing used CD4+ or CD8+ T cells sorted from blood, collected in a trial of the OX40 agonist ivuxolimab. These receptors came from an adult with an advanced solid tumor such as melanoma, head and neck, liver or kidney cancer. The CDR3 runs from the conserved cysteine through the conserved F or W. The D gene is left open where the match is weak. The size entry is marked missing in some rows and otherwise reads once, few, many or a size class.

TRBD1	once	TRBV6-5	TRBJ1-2	CASSYTGTDGYTF	TGTGCCAGCAGTTATACTGGGACAGACGGCTACACCTTC
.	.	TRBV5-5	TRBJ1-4	CASSLNSDPGKLFF	TGTGCCAGCAGCTTGAACAGCGACCCAGGGAAACTGTTTTTT
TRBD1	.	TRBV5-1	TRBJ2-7	CASNGQGAAYEQYF	TGCGCCAGCAACGGACAGGGGGCCGCCTACGAGCAGTACTTC
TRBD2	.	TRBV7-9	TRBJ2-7	CASSLGLAAYEQYF	TGTGCCAGCAGCTTAGGACTAGCGGCGTACGAGCAGTACTTC
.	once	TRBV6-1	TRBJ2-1	CASSDAAQIQFF	TGTGCCAGCAGTGATGCCGCCCAGATACAGTTCTTC
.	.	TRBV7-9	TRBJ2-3	CASGTAPGDTQYF	TGTGCCAGCGGTACAGCCCCCGGGGATACGCAGTATTTT
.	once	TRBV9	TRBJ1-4	CASSAGGANEKLFF	TGTGCCAGCAGCGCCGGGGGGGCTAATGAAAAACTGTTTTTT
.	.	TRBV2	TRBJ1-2	CASSDGGIDYGYTF	TGTGCCAGCAGTGATGGAGGGATTGACTATGGCTACACCTTC
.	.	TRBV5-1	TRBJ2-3	CASSLARGGTDTQYF	TGCGCCAGCAGCTTGGCGAGGGGCGGCACAGATACGCAGTATTTT
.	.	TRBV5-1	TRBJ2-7	CASSRGLYEQYF	TGCGCCAGCAGCAGGGGACTCTACGAGCAGTACTTC
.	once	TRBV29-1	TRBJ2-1	CSVLNKGTGPYNEQFF	TGCAGCGTTTTGAACAAGGGTACGGGACCCTACAATGAGCAGTTCTTC
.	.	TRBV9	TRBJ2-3	CASSVGEGGQYF	TGTGCCAGCAGCGTAGGTGAGGGAGGGCAGTATTTT
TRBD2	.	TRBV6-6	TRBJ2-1	CASSRTSGTYNEQFF	TGTGCCAGCAGCCGGACTAGCGGGACTTACAATGAGCAGTTCTTC
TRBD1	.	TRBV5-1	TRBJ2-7	CASGFSGTGTYEQYF	TGCGCCAGTGGGTTCTCTGGGACAGGGACCTACGAGCAGTACTTC
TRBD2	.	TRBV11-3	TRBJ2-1	CASSYIAGGLSEQFF	TGTGCCAGCAGCTACATAGCGGGAGGGCTCAGTGAGCAGTTCTTC
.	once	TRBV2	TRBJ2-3	CASTLRSGSTDTQYF	TGTGCCAGCACCCTTAGGTCGGGGAGCACAGATACGCAGTATTTT
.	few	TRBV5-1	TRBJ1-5	CASSTHREGRGNQPQHF	TGCGCCAGCAGCACGCACAGGGAAGGCCGAGGTAATCAGCCCCAGCATTTT
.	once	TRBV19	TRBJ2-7	CASSRAGTGPYEQYF	TGTGCCAGTAGTCGAGCGGGGACAGGACCCTACGAGCAGTACTTC
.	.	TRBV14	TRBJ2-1	CASSPGAQYNEQFF	TGTGCCAGCAGCCCTGGTGCCCAGTACAATGAGCAGTTCTTC
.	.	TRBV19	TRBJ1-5	CASSMHGGNQPQHF	TGTGCCAGTAGTATGCACGGGGGGAATCAGCCCCAGCATTTT
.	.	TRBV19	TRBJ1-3	CASSTDYQSYSGNTIYF	TGTGCCAGTAGTACCGACTACCAGAGTTACTCTGGAAACACCATATATTTT
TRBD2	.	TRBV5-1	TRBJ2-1	CASSSGLAGGNEQFF	TGCGCCAGCAGCTCAGGACTAGCGGGAGGTAATGAGCAGTTCTTC
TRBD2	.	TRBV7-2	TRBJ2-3	CASSLGSGRGSDTQYF	TGTGCCAGCAGCTTAGGCAGCGGGAGGGGGTCAGATACGCAGTATTTT
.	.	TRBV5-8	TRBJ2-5	CASSLVETQYF	TGTGCCAGCAGCTTGGTGGAGACCCAGTACTTC
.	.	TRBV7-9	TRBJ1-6	CASSPRDGVRSPLHF	TGTGCCAGCAGCCCACGGGACGGGGTCCGGTCACCCCTCCACTTT
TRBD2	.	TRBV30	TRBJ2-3	CAWSGGAGVVNTQYF	TGTGCCTGGAGTGGTGGGGCGGGAGTCGTAAATACGCAGTATTTT